The sequence of this TCR beta chain was determined in a study of chemoradiotherapy in HPV16-positive cancers. The CDR3 is made up of 15 amino acids. In germline, CDR1 is SGDLS, CDR2 YYNGEE. The junction had 6 bases not matched to a gene; V was cut back by 0 bases and J by 4 bases. On this clone itself: The antigen is undetermined.

Findings and limits, study-wide: Candidate HPV-specific clones and E7-related TCR motifs grew in tumor during treatment. Functional assays defining HPV-specific T cells used only a couple of HPV16-positive patients.

Generated by immunoSEQ multiplex PCR, the TCRdb table keeps only in-frame clones and is missing some. The data contain about 39,000 clones, approximately 73% of them seen just once; the ten biggest clones take up under 5.5%. The TCR originated in a human donor with HPV-associated anogenital cancer. J is TRBJ1-2 and V is TRBV9; 7 bases align to TRBD1. The input for sequencing was blood, taken from a patient who underwent chemoradiotherapy. The CDR3 spells CASSVVYQGGYGYTF. The CDR3 DNA reads TGTGCCAGCAGCGTAGTATATCAGGGGGGCTATGGCTACACCTTC.